The sequence of this T cell receptor (beta chain) was determined in a study of cytomegalovirus exposure and HLA in healthy donors. Study results and caveats: Confirmation was obtained in vitro that a few CMV-associated chains are specific for CMV antigens.

As to this clone: Its antigen is unknown.

The PCR contained 60 Vbeta and 13 Jbeta primers. Here immunoSEQ multiplex PCR was the method, and the copy in TCRdb shows in-frame clones only, minus some. In all, the sample yields almost 45,000 clones. Germline V gene sequence: CDR1 SEHNR, CDR2 FQNEAQ (reference sequence). The CDR3 extends over 15 amino acids. Trimming took 1 base from V and 5 from J; bases not matched to a gene: 3. The sample consisted of PBMCs. The chain joins TRBV7-9 to TRBJ2-1; 9 positions agree with TRBD2. The sequence was obtained from a male donor in good health and CMV-seronegative. The CDR3 is CASSLGSGSDNEQFF. The CDR3 DNA follows: TGTGCCAGCAGCTTAGGTAGCGGGAGCGACAATGAGCAGTTCTTC.